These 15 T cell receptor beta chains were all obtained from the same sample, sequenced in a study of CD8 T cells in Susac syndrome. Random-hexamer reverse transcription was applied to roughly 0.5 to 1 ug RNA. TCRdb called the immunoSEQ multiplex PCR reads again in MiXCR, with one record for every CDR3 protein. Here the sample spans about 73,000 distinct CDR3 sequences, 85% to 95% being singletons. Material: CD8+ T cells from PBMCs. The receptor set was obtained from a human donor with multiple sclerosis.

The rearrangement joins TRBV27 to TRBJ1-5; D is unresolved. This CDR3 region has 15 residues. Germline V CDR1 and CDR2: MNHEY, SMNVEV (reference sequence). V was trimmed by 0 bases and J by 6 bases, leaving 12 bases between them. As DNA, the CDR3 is TGTGCCAGCAGTTTATCGCGGGGTGTAAGTCAGCCCCAGCATTTT. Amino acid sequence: CASSLSRGVSQPQHF.

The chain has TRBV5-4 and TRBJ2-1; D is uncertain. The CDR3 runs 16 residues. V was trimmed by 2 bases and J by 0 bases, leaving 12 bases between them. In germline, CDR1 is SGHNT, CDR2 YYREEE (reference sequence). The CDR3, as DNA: TGTGCCAGCAGCTTATTGGACCTTGGCTCCTACAATGAGCAGTTCTTC. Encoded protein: CASSLLDLGSYNEQFF.

The CDR3 region has the DNA TGTGCCACTGTACTTCTACCTTGGGACGAGCAGTACTTC. As protein: CATVLLPWDEQYF. The V and J genes are TRBV6-2 or TRBV6-3 and TRBJ2-7; D gene uncertain. The V end was cut by 10 bases, the J end by 5 bases, with 18 bases between. This CDR3 is 13 amino acids long. The germline gives CDR1 MNHEY, CDR2 SVGEGT.

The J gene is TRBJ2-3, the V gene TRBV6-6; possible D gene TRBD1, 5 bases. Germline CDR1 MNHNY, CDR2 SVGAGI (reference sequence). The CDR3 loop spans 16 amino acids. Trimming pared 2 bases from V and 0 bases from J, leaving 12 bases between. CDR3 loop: CASSYGAAPSTDTQYF. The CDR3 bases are TGTGCCAGCAGTTACGGGGCCGCGCCTAGCACAGATACGCAGTATTTT.

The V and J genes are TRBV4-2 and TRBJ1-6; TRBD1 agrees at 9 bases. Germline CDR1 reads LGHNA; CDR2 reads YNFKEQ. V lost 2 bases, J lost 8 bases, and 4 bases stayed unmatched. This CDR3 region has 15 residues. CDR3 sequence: CASSQTQGAYSPLHF. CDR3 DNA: TGTGCCAGCAGCCAAACACAGGGGGCATATTCACCCCTCCACTTT.

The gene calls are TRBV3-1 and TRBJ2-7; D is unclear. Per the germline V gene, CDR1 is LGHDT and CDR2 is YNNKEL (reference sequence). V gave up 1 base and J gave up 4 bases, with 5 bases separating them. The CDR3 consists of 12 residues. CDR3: CASSQVSYEQYF. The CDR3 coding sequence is TGTGCCAGCAGCCAAGTAAGTTACGAGCAGTACTTC.

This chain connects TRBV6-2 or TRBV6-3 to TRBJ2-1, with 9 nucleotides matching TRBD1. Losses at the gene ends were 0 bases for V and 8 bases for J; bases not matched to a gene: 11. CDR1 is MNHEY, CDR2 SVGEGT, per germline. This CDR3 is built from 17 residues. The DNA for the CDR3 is TGTGCCAGCAGTTACTCGACGGGACAGGGAGATGTAGATGAGCAGTTCTTC. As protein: CASSYSTGQGDVDEQFF.

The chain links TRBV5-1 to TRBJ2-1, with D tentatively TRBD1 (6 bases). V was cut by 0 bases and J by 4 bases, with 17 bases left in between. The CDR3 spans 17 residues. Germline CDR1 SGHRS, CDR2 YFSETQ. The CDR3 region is CASSLEKGHPPYNEQFF. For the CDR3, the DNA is TGCGCCAGCAGCTTGGAGAAGGGACATCCCCCATACAATGAGCAGTTCTTC.

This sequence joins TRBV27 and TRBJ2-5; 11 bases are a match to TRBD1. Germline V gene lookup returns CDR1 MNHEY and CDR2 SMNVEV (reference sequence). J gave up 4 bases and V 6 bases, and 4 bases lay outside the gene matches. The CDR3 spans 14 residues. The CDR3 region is CASRGTGGIETQYF. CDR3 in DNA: TGTGCCAGCAGGGGGACAGGGGGAATAGAGACCCAGTACTTC.

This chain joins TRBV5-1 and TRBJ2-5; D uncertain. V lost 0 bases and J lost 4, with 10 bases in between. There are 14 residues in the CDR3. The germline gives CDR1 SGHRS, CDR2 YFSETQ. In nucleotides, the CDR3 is TGCGCCAGCAGCTTGGAGGTGAGACTAGAGACCCAGTACTTC. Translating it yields CASSLEVRLETQYF.

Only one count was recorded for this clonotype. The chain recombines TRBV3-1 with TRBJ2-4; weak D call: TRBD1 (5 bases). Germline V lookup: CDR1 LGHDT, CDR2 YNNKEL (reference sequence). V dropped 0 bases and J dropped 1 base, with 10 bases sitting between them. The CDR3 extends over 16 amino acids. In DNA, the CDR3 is TGTGCCAGCAGCCAAGAGTCGCAGGGTGCCAAAAACATTCAGTACTTC. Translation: CASSQESQGAKNIQYF. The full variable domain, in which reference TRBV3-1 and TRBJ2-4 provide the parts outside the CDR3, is DTAVSQTPKYLVTQMGNDKSIKCEQNLGHDTMYWYKQDSKKFLKIMFSYNNKELIINETVPNRFSPKSPDKAHLNLHINSLELGDSAVYFCASSQESQGAKNIQYFGAGTRLSVL.

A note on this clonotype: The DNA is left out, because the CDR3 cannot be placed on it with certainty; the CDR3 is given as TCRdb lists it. This chain's CDR3 is CASSSSDRGWDGYTF. The J gene is TRBJ1-2, the V gene TRBV12-3 or TRBV12-4; the table's D call TRBD1 went unverified against the DNA. The CDR3 comprises 15 residues, both ends counted.

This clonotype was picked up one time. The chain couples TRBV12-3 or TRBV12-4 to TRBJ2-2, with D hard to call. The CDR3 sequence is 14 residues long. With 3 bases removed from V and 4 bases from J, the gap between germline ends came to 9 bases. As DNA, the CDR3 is TGTGCCAGCAGTTTCGACGCCGGCACCGGGGAGCTGTTTTTT. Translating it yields CASSFDAGTGELFF.

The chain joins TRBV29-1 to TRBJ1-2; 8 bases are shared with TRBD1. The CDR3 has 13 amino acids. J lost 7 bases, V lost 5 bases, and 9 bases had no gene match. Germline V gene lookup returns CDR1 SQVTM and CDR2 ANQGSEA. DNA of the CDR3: TGCAGCGTTTCAGGGGGCGCGATCCCTGGCTACACCTTC. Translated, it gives CSVSGGAIPGYTF.

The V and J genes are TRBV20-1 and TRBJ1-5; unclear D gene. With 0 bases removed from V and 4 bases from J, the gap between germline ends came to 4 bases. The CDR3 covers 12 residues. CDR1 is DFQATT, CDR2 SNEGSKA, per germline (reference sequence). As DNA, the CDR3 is TGCAGTGCTAGAGATGGGAATCAGCCCCAGCATTTT. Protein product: CSARDGNQPQHF.